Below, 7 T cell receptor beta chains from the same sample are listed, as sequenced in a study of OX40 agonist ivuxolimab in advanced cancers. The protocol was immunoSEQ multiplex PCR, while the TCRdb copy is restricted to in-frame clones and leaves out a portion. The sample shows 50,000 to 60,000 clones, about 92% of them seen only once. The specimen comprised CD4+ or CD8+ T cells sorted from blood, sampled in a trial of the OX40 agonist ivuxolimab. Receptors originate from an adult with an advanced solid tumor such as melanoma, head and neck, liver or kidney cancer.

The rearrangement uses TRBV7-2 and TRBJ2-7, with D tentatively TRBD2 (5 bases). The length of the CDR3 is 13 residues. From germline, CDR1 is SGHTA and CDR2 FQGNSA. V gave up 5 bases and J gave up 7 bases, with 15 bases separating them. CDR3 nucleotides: TGTGCCAGCAGCCCAGTGGTAGCGCGGGAGCAGTACTTC. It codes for CASSPVVAREQYF.

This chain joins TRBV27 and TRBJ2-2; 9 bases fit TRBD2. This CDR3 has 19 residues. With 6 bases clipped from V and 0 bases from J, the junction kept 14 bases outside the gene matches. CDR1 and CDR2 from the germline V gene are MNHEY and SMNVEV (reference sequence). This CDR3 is CASRSTASGVFANTGELFF. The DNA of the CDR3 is TGTGCCAGCAGATCGACGGCTAGCGGGGTTTTCGCGAACACCGGGGAGCTGTTTTTT.

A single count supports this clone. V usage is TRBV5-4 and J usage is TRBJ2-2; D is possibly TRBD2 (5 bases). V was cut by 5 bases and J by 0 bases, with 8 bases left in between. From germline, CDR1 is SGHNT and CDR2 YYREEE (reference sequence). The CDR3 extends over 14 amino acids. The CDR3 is CASREAANTGELFF. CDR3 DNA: TGTGCCAGCAGGGAGGCAGCGAACACCGGGGAGCTGTTTTTT.

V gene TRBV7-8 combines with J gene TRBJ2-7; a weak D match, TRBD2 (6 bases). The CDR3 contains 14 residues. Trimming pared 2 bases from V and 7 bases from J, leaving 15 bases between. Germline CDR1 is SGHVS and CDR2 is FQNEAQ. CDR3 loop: CASSLSSSGREQYF. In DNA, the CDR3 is TGTGCCAGCAGCTTAAGTTCCTCGGGGAGGGAGCAGTACTTC.

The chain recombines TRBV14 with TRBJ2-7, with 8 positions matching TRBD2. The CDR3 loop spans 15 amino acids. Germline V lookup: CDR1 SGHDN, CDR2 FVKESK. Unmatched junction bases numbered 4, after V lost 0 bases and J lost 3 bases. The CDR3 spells CASSQDGLAGYEQYF. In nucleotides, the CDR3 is TGTGCCAGCAGCCAAGATGGCCTAGCGGGCTACGAGCAGTACTTC.

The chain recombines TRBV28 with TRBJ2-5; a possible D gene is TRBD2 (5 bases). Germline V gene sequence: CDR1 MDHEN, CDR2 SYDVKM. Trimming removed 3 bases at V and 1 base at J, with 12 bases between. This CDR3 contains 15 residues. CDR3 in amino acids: CASSFLTSGQETQYF. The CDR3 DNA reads TGTGCCAGCAGTTTCCTAACCAGCGGCCAAGAGACCCAGTACTTC.

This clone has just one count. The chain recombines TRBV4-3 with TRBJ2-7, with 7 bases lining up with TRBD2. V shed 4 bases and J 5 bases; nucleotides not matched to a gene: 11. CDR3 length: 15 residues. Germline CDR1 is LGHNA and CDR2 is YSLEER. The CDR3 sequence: CASSRGAGVLNEQYF. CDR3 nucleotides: TGCGCCAGCAGCCGGGGCGCGGGGGTATTGAACGAGCAGTACTTC.